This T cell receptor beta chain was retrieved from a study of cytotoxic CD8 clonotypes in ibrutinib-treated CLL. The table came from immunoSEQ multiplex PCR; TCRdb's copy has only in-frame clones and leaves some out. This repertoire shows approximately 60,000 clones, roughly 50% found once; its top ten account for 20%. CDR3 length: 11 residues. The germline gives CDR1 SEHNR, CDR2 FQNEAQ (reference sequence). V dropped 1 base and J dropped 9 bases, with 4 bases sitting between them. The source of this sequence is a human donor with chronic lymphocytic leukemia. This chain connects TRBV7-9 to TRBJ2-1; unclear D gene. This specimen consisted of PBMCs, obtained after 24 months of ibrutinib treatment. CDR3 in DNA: TGTGCCAGCAGCTTAGGAGTTGAGCAGTTCTTC. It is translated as CASSLGVEQFF.